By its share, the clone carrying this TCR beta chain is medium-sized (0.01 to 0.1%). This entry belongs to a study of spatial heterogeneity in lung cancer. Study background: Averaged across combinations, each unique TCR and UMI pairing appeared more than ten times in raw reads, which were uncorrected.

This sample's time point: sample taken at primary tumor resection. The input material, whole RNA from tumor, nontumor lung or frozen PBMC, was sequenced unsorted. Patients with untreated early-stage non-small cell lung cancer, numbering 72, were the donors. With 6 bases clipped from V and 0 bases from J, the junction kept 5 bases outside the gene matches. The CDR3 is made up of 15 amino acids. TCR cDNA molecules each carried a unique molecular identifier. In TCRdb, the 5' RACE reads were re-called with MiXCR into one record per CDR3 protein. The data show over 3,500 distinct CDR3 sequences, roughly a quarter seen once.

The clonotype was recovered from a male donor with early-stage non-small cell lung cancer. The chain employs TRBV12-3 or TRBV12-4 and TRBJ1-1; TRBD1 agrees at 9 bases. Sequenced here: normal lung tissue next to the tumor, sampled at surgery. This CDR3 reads CASRPGTGMNTEAFF. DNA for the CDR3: TGTGCCAGCAGACCCGGGACAGGGATGAACACTGAAGCTTTCTTT.